The clone carrying this TCR beta chain was recorded many times. The data stem from a study of T cells after yellow fever vaccination. TCRdb reanalysed the 5' RACE reads using MiXCR and keeps one entry per CDR3 protein. The table has under 250,000 distinct CDR3 sequences, about 3% seen once; the top ten hold around 3%. Trimming took 6 bases from V and 5 from J, leaving 11 bases between them. This CDR3 region has 12 residues. The chain carries TRBV12-3 or TRBV12-4 and TRBJ2-7; unclear D gene. The receptor comes from a man between 18 and 29 years old who received the YFV17D yellow fever vaccine. The sample was CD4+ T cells sorted from PBMCs, taken 10 days after the yellow fever booster vaccination. CDR3: CASSSRRNEQYV. In DNA, the CDR3 is TGTGCCAGCAGCTCGCGGCGGAACGAGCAGTACGTC.